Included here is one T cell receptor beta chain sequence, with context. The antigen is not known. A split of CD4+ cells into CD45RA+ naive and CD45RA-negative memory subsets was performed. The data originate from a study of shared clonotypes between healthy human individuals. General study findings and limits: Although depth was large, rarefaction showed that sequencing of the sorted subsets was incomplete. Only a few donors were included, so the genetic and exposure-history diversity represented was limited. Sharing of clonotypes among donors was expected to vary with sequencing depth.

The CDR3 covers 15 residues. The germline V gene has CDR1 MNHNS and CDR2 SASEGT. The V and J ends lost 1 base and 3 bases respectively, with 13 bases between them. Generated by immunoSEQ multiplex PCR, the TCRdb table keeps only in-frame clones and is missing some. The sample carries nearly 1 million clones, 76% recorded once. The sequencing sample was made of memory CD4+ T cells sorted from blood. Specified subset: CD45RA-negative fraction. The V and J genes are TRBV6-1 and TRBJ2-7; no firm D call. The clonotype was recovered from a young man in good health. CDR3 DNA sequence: TGTGCCAGCAGTGAAGACCGGACCTGGTTCTACGAGCAGTACTTC. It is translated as CASSEDRTWFYEQYF.